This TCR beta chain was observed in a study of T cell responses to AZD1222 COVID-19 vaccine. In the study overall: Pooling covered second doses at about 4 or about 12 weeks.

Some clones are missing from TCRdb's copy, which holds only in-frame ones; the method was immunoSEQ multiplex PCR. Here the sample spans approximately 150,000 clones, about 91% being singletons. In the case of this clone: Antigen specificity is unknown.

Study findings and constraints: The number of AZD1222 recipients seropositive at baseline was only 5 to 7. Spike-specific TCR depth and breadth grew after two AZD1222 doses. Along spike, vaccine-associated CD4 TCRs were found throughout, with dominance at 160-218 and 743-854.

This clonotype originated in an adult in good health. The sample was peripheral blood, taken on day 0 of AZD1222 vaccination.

CDR3 nucleotides: TGTGCCAGCAGCCATCTAGCGGGACTAACCGGGGAGCTGTTTTTT. Residues: CASSHLAGLTGELFF. The chain uses TRBV3-1 (or the pseudogene TRBV3-2) and TRBJ2-2, with 9 bases identical to TRBD2. The CDR3 length is 15 residues. The germline CDR1 and CDR2 sequences are LGHDT and YNNKEL (reference sequence). J was trimmed by 5 bases and V by 3 bases; bases with no gene match: 4.